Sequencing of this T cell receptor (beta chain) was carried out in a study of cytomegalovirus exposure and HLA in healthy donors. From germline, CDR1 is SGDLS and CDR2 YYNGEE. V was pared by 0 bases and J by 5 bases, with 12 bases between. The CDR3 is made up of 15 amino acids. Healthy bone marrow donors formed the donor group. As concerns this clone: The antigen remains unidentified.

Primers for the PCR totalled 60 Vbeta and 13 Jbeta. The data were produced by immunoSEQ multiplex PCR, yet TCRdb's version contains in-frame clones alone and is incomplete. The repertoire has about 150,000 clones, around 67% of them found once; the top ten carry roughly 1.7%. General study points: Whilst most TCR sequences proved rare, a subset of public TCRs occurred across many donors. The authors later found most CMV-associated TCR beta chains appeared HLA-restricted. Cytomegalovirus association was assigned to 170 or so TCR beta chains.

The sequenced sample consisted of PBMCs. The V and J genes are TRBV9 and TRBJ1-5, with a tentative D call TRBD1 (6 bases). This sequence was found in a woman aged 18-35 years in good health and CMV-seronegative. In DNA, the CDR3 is TGTGCCAGCAGCGTAGGAATAGGGGGGGATCAGCCCCAGCATTTT. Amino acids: CASSVGIGGDQPQHF.